This T cell receptor beta chain was obtained from a study of blood T cell repertoires in COVID-19. Study-level background: From T cells, B-cell-depleted T cells, or PBMCs came the material, which was cDNA or gDNA.

Germline V lookup: CDR1 SGHRS, CDR2 YFSETQ. Deletions cut 4 bases from V and 7 bases from J, with 15 bases between. This CDR3 is built from 15 residues. Measured with immunoSEQ multiplex PCR; TCRdb has only the in-frame clones, and not every one. The data hold approximately 31,000 clones, with 90% to 95% observed a single time. This TCR came from a male donor with active COVID-19. The sequencing sample was made of peripheral blood. This chain joins TRBV5-1 and TRBJ1-6, with D tentatively TRBD1 (6 bases). Written as DNA, the CDR3 is TGCGCCAGCAGCGTGGCAGGGGCGGAAAATTCACCCCTCCACTTT. Translation gives CASSVAGAENSPLHF.